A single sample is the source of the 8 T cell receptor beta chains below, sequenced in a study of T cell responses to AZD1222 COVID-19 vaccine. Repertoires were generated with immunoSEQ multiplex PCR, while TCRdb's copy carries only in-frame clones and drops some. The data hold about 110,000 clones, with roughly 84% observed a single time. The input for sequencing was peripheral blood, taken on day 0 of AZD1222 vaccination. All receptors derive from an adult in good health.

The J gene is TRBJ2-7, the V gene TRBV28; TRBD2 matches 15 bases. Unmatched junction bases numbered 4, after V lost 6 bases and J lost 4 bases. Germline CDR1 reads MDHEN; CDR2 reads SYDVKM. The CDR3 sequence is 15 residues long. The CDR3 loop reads CASSGTSGRPYEQYF. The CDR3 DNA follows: TGTGCCAGCAGCGGGACTAGCGGGAGGCCTTACGAGCAGTACTTC.

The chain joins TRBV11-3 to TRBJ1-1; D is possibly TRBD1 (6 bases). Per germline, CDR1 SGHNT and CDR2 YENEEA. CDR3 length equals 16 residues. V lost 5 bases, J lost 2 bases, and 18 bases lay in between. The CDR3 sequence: CASSPQQGSGNTEAFF. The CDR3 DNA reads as TGTGCCAGCAGCCCACAACAGGGATCGGGTAACACTGAAGCTTTCTTT.

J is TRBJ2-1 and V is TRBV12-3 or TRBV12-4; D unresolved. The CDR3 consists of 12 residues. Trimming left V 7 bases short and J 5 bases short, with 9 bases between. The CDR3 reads CASNPGNNEQFF. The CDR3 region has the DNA TGTGCCAGCAACCCGGGTAACAATGAGCAGTTCTTC.

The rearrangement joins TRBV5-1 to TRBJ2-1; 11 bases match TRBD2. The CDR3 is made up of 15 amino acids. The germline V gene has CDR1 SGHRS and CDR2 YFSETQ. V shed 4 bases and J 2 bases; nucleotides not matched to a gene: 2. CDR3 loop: CASSLGLAAYNEQFF. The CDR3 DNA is TGCGCCAGCAGCCTGGGACTAGCGGCCTACAATGAGCAGTTCTTC.

The CDR3 DNA reads TGTGCCAGCAGCTTGGCTCACAGGAGTTCTAACTATGGCTACACCTTC. Its translation: CASSLAHRSSNYGYTF. The V and J genes are TRBV7-3 and TRBJ1-2; tentative D call: TRBD1 (5 bases). The CDR3 is made up of 16 amino acids. V lost 3 bases and J 0 bases, leaving 14 bases between the germline ends. Looked up from germline, CDR1 is SGHTA and CDR2 is FQGTGA.

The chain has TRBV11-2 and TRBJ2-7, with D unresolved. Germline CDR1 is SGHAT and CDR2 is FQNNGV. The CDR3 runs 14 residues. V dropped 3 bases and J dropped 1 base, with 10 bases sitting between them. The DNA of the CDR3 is TGTGCCAGCAGCTTGGGCAGCCTTTCCTACGAGCAGTACTTC. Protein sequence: CASSLGSLSYEQYF.

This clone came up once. Written as DNA, the CDR3 is TGTGCCAGCGAGGCAGGGAATGAGCAGTTCTTC. It codes for CASEAGNEQFF. The chain couples TRBV7-9 to TRBJ2-1; the D gene is possibly TRBD1 (5 bases). This CDR3 spans 11 amino acids. The germline V gene has CDR1 SEHNR and CDR2 FQNEAQ (reference sequence). Trimming pared 8 bases from V and 7 bases from J, leaving 9 bases between.

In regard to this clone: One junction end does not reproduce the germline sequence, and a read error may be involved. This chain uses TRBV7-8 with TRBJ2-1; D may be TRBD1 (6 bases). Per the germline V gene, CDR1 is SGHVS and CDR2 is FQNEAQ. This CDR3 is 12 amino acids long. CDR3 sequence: CASSLGPEKGVF. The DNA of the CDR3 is TGTGCCAGCAGCTTGGGGCCAGAAAAGGGGGTCTTC.